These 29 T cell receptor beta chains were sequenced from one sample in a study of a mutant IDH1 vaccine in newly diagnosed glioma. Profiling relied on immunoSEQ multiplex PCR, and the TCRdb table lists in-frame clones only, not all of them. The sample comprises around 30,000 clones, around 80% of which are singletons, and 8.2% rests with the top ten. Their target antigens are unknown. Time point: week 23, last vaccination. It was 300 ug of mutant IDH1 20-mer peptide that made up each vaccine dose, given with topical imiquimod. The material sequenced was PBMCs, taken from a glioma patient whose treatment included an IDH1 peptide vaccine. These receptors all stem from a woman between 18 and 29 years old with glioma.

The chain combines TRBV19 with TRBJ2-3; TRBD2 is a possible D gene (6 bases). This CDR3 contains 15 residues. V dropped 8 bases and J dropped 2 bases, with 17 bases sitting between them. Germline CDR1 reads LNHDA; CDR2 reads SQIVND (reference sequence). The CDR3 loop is CASRWGGGDTDTQYF. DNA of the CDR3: TGTGCCAGTCGATGGGGAGGTGGAGACACAGATACGCAGTATTTT.

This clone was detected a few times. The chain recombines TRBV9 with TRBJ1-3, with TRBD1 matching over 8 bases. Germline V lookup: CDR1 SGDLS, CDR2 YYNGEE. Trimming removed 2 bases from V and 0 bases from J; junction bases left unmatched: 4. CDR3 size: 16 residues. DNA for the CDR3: TGTGCCAGCAGCGTGGGGACAGGCTACTCTGGAAACACCATATATTTT. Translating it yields CASSVGTGYSGNTIYF.

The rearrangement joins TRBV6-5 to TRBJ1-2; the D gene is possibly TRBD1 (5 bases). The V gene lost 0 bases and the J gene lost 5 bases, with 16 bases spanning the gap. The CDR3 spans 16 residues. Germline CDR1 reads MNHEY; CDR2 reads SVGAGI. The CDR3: CASSYSGGAVRYGYTF. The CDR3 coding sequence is TGTGCCAGCAGTTACTCCGGAGGGGCAGTTCGTTATGGCTACACCTTC.

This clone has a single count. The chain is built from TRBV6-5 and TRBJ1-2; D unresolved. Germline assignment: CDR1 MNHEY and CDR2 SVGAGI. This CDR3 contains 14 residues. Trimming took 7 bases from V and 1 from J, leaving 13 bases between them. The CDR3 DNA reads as TGTGCCAGCAAAATGACGACGGATAACTATGGCTACACCTTC. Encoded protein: CASKMTTDNYGYTF.

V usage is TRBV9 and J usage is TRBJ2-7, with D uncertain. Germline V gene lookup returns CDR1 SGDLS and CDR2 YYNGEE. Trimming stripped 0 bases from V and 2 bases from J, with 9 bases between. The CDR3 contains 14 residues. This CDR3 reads CASSVGHSPYEQYF. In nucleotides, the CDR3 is TGTGCCAGCAGCGTAGGACACTCACCCTACGAGCAGTACTTC.

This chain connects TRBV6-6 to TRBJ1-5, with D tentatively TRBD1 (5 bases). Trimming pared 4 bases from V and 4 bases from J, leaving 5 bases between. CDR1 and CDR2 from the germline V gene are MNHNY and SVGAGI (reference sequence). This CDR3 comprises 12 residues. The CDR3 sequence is CASSSGNQPQHF. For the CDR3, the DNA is TGTGCCAGCAGTTCAGGGAATCAGCCCCAGCATTTT.

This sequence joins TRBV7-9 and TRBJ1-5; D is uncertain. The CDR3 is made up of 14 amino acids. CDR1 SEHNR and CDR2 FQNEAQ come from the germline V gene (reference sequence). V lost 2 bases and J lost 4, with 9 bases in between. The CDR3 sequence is CASSLRGDNQPQHF. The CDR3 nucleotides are TGTGCCAGCAGCTTACGGGGAGATAATCAGCCCCAGCATTTT.

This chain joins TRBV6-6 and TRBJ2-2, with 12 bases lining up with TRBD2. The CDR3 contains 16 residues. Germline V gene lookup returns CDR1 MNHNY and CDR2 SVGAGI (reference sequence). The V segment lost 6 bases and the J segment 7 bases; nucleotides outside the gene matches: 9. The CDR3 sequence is CASSKRLAGEGGELFF. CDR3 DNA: TGTGCCAGCAGCAAACGACTAGCGGGAGAGGGCGGGGAGCTGTTTTTT.

The CDR3 sequence is CASRLRDLNTEAFF. The CDR3 coding sequence is TGTGCCAGCAGACTCAGGGATCTCAACACTGAAGCTTTCTTT. The V gene is TRBV7-9, the J gene TRBJ1-1; D perhaps matches TRBD1 (5 bases). Trimming removed 6 bases from V and 2 bases from J, with 13 bases in between. Germline CDR1 is SEHNR and CDR2 is FQNEAQ (reference sequence). CDR3 length: 14 residues.

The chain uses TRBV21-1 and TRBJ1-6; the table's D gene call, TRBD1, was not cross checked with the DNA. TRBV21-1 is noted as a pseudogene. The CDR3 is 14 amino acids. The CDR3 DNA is TGTGCCAGTCACGTGGGCCGGCTGAATTCACCCCTCCACTTT. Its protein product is CASHVGRLNSPLHF.

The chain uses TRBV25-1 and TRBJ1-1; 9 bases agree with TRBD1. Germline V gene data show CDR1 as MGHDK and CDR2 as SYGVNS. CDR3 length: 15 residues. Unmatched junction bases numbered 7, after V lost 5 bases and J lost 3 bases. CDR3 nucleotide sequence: TGTGCCAGCAGTCACAGGGGGCCCTTATACACTGAAGCTTTCTTT. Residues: CASSHRGPLYTEAFF.

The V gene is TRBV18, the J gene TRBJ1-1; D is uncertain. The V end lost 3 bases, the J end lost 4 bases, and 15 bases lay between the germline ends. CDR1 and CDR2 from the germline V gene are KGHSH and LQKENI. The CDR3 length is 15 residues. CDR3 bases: TGTGCCAGCTCACCTCAAGAGTCGGGGTTCACTGAAGCTTTCTTT. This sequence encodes CASSPQESGFTEAFF. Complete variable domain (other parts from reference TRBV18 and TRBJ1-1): NAGVMQNPRHLVRRRGQEARLRCSPMKGHSHVYWYRQLPEEGLKFMVYLQKENIIDESGMPKERFSAEFPKEGPSILRIQQVVRGDSAAYFCASSPQESGFTEAFFGQGTRLTVV.

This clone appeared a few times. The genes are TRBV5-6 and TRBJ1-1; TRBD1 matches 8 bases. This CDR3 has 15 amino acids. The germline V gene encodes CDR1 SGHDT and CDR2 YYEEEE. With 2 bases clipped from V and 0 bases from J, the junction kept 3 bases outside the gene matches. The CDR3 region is CASSFDRGMNTEAFF. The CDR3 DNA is TGTGCCAGCAGCTTCGACAGGGGCATGAACACTGAAGCTTTCTTT.

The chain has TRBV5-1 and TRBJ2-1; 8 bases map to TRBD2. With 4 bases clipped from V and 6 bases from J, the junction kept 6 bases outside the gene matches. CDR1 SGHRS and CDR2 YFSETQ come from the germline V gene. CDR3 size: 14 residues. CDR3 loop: CASSGTSLGNEQFF. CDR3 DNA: TGCGCCAGCAGCGGGACTAGTTTGGGCAATGAGCAGTTCTTC.

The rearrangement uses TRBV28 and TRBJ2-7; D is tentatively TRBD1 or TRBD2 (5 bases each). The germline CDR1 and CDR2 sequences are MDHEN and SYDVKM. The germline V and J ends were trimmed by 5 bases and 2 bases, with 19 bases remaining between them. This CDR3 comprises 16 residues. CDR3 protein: CASSIRRGVPTYEQYF. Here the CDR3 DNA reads TGTGCCAGCAGTATACGACGAGGGGTCCCAACCTACGAGCAGTACTTC.

As DNA, the CDR3 is TGTGCCAGCAGCTTCTCGATAGCGGGAGCTGATACGCAGTATTTT. Its protein is CASSFSIAGADTQYF. This chain links TRBV5-4 with TRBJ2-3, with 9 bases that match TRBD2. V shed 2 bases, J shed 6 bases, and the junction held 7 bases outside the gene matches. The CDR3 is 15 amino acids. CDR1 and CDR2 from the germline V gene are SGHNT and YYREEE (reference sequence).

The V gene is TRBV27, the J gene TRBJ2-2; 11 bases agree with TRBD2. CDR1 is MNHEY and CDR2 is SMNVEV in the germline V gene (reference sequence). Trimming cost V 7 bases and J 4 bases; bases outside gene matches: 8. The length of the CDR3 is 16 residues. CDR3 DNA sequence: TGTGCCAGCACCACTAGCGGGAGTCTTAGCACCGGGGAGCTGTTTTTT. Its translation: CASTTSGSLSTGELFF.

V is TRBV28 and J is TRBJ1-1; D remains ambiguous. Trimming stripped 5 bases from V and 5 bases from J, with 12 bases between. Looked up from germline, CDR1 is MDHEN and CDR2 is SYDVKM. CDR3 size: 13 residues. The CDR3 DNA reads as TGTGCCAGCAGTCCCGGCGGACGGACTGAAGCTTTCTTT. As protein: CASSPGGRTEAFF.

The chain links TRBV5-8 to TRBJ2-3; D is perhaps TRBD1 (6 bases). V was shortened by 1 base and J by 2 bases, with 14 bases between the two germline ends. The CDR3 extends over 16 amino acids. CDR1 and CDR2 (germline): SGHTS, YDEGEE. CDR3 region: CASSLLLVGHTDTQYF. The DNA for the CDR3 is TGTGCCAGCAGCTTGTTGCTTGTGGGACACACAGATACGCAGTATTTT.

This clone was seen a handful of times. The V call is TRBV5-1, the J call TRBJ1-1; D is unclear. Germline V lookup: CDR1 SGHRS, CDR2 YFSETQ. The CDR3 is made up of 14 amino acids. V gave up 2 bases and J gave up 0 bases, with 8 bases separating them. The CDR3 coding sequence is TGCGCCAGCAGCTTAGGTGATTTGAACACTGAAGCTTTCTTT. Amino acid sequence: CASSLGDLNTEAFF.

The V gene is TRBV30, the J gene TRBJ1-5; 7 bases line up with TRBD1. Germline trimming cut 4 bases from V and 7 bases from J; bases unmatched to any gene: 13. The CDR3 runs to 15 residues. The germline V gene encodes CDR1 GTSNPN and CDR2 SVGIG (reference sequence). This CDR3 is CAWNIGRGVGQPQHF. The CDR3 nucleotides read TGTGCCTGGAACATTGGCAGGGGGGTAGGGCAGCCCCAGCATTTT.

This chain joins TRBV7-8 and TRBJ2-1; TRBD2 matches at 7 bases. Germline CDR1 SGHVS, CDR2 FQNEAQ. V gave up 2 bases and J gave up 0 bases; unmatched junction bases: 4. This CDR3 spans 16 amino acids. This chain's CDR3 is CASSLLAATSYNEQFF. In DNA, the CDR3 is TGTGCCAGCAGCTTACTAGCGGCTACCTCCTACAATGAGCAGTTCTTC.

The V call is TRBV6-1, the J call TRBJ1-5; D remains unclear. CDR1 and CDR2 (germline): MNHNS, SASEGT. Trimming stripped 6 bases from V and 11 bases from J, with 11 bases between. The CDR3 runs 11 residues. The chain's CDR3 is CASRDGVAQHF. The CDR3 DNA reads TGTGCCAGCAGGGATGGGGTAGCCCAGCATTTT.

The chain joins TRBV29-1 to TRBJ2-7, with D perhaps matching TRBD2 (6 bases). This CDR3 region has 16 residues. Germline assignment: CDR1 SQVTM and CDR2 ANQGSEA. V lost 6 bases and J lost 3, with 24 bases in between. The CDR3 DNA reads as TGCAGCGTCCTTATGGCTTATGGGGGGAAGGGCTACGAGCAGTACTTC. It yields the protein CSVLMAYGGKGYEQYF.

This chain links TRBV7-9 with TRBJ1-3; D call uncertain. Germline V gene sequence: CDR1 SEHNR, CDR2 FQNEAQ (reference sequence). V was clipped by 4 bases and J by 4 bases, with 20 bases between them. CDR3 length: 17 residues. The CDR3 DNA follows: TGTGCCAGCAGCTCTAGCTCTCTATACAGTTGGGGAAACACCATATATTTT. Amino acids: CASSSSSLYSWGNTIYF.

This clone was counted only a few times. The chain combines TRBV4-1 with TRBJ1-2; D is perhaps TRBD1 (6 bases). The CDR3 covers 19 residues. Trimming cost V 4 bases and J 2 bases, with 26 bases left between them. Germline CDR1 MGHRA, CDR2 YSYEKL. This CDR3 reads CASSRRNGGWESSNYGYTF. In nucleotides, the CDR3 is TGCGCCAGCAGCCGCAGAAACGGGGGCTGGGAGTCTTCAAACTATGGCTACACCTTC.

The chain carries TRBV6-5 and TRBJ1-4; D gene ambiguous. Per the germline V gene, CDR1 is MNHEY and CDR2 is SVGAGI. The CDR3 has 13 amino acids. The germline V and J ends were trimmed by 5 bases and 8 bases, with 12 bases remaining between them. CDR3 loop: CASSRTLGEKLFF. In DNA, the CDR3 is TGTGCCAGCAGTAGGACTCTGGGGGAAAAACTGTTTTTT.

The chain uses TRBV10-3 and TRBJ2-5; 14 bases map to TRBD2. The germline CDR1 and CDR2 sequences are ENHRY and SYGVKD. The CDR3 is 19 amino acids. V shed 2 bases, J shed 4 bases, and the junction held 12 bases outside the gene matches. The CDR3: CAISERRMGTSGSPETQYF. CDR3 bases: TGTGCCATCAGTGAGCGAAGGATGGGGACTAGCGGGAGCCCAGAGACCCAGTACTTC.

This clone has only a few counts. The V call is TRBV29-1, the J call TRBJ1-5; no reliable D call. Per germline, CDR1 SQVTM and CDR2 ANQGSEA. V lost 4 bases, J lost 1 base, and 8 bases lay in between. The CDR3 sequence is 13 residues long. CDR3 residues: CSVGSGSNQPQHF. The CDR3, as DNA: TGCAGCGTTGGTTCGGGGAGCAATCAGCCCCAGCATTTT.